This T cell receptor beta chain was recorded in a study of shared T cell receptors in the human thymus. This CDR3 comprises 17 residues. J gave up 7 bases and V 3 bases, and 8 bases lay outside the gene matches. From germline, CDR1 is LGHNA and CDR2 YNFKEQ. TCRdb's copy holds only in-frame clones and misses some; the assay was immunoSEQ multiplex PCR. The table has approximately 660,000 clones, over 75% seen once; the top ten hold around 0.01%. The same data also contributed to another study, on human thymus T cells.

The sequencing input was thymocytes. The sequence derives from a boy younger than two with a congenital heart defect. V gene TRBV4-2 combines with J gene TRBJ2-1; TRBD2 matches at 14 bases. The CDR3 nucleotides read TGTGCCAGCAGCCAGTATAATGGACTAGCGGGAGGAAATGAGCAGTTCTTC. Translated, it gives CASSQYNGLAGGNEQFF.